The present TCR beta chain was sequenced within a study of blood T cell repertoires in COVID-19. Looking at the study overall: Samples representing acute and convalescent COVID-19 were sourced from the United States, Italy and Spain.

How the authors handled the data: Cell counts per sample came from amplifying reference gene primers. Using immunoSEQ multiplex PCR, the repertoire was profiled, and TCRdb retains in-frame clones only, with some absent. The D gene and trimming were derived from the DNA, and the V and J assignments and clone size from that table. The sample records 250,000 to 300,000 clones, more than 70% being singletons. Germline CDR1 reads SGHTA; CDR2 reads FQGNSA. V dropped 6 bases and J dropped 1; count of bases not matched to a gene: 6. The CDR3 totals 15 residues. Everyone who took part was roughly 18 to 95 years old, and they came from over 20 US areas. Membership in each cohort depended on participant-reported clinical history.

The sequence came from a woman aged 60-75 years in a cohort exposed to, infected with or recovered from COVID-19 (not recorded which). Specimen: PBMCs or T cells enriched from blood (not recorded which). The rearrangement uses TRBV7-2 and TRBJ2-3; TRBD2 matches at 8 bases. The DNA for the CDR3 is TGTGCCAGCAGTCTTAGCGGGATGGGCACAGATACGCAGTATTTT. Its protein product is CASSLSGMGTDTQYF.